These 19 T cell receptor beta chains share one sample of origin, sequenced in a study of blood T cell repertoires in COVID-19. Assay: immunoSEQ multiplex PCR; the TCRdb copy retains only in-frame clones and omits some. The sample shows about 80,000 clones, 88% of them seen only once. The sequencing input was peripheral blood. The source is a woman older than 75 with acute or convalescent COVID-19.

This clone occurred a few times. The V and J genes are TRBV5-4 and TRBJ1-1; D is ambiguous. Germline lookup yields CDR1 SGHNT and CDR2 YYREEE (reference sequence). Trimming took off 2 bases at V and 2 bases at J, with 7 bases between the two ends. The CDR3 totals 13 residues. CDR3 DNA sequence: TGTGCCAGCAGCTTAGACACCAACACTGAAGCTTTCTTT. Residues: CASSLDTNTEAFF.

This clone turned up a few times. The V gene is TRBV14, the J gene TRBJ2-3; maybe TRBD2 (6 bases). V was shortened by 5 bases and J by 3 bases, with 12 bases between the two germline ends. Germline values: CDR1 SGHDN, CDR2 FVKESK. This CDR3 has 14 amino acids. The CDR3 nucleotides read TGTGCCAGCAGCTTACGGGACTTTACAGATACGCAGTATTTT. It translates to CASSLRDFTDTQYF. Combining the CDR3 with reference TRBV14 and TRBJ2-3 gives the whole variable domain EAGVTQFPSHSVIEKGQTVTLRCDPISGHDNLYWYRRVMGKEIKFLLHFVKESKQDESGMPNNRFLAERTGGTYSTLKVQPAELEDSGVYFCASSLRDFTDTQYFGPGTRLTVL.

The chain is built from TRBV7-8 and TRBJ1-3, with a weak D call TRBD1 (6 bases). Germline V gives CDR1 SGHVS, CDR2 FQNEAQ. V shed 4 bases and J shed 0 bases, with 19 bases lying between them. The CDR3 loop spans 18 amino acids. The CDR3 is CASSSLQGQMNSGNTIYF. The CDR3 DNA sequence: TGTGCCAGCAGCTCGCTCCAAGGACAGATGAACTCTGGAAACACCATATATTTT.

The chain has TRBV6-6 and TRBJ2-1, with 7 bases fitting TRBD2. V was clipped by 8 bases and J by 6 bases; unmatched bases: 10. Germline-derived CDR1 and CDR2 are MNHNY and SVGAGI (reference sequence). This CDR3 is built from 14 residues. CDR3 nucleotide sequence: TGTGCCAGCGCCATCTCAGGACTAGGCAATGAGCAGTTCTTC. It codes for CASAISGLGNEQFF.

This rearrangement joins TRBV9 to TRBJ2-5, with TRBD2 identical over 13 bases. Germline loops: CDR1 SGDLS, CDR2 YYNGEE. The trim removed 5 bases at V and 2 bases at J, leaving 3 bases unmatched. The CDR3 consists of 15 residues. CDR3 amino acids: CASSTSGRAQETQYF. The CDR3, as DNA: TGTGCCAGCAGTACTAGCGGGAGGGCGCAAGAGACCCAGTACTTC.

The rearrangement joins TRBV10-3 to TRBJ1-5, with D possibly being TRBD1 (5 bases). CDR3 length equals 17 residues. Germline V gives CDR1 ENHRY, CDR2 SYGVKD. V was trimmed by 3 bases and J by 4 bases, leaving 19 bases between them. The CDR3 spells CAISDGQGGRRNQPQHF. Here the CDR3 DNA reads TGTGCCATCAGTGACGGGCAGGGAGGGCGTCGGAATCAGCCCCAGCATTTT.

This clone came up once. The DNA for the CDR3 is TGCAGCGTTGGAAGGGACAGCCAGCTTAACTATGGCTACACCTTC. Amino acid sequence: CSVGRDSQLNYGYTF. The chain uses TRBV29-1 and TRBJ1-2; TRBD1 matches 7 bases. The CDR3 is made up of 15 amino acids. The J segment lost 1 base and the V segment lost 4 bases, leaving 9 bases of the junction unmatched. CDR1 SQVTM and CDR2 ANQGSEA come from the germline V gene.

The V call is TRBV9, the J call TRBJ2-1; 11 positions agree with TRBD2. The CDR3 runs 18 residues. The J segment lost 7 bases and the V segment lost 2 bases, leaving 14 bases of the junction unmatched. Germline V gives CDR1 SGDLS, CDR2 YYNGEE. Written as DNA, the CDR3 is TGTGCCAGCAGCGTCGGTAGCGGGAGGGTCCAGAGTATGAATGAGCAGTTCTTC. This sequence encodes CASSVGSGRVQSMNEQFF.

The V gene is TRBV10-3, the J gene TRBJ1-1; 8 bases are a match to TRBD1. J was trimmed by 2 bases and V by 6 bases; bases with no gene match: 11. This CDR3 region has 16 residues. Germline V gene sequence: CDR1 ENHRY, CDR2 SYGVKD. The CDR3 sequence: CAISSLRTGPNTEAFF. As DNA, the CDR3 is TGTGCCATCAGCAGCCTCAGGACAGGGCCAAACACTGAAGCTTTCTTT.

The rearrangement joins TRBV6-2 or TRBV6-3 to TRBJ2-4; TRBD1 agrees at 8 bases. Germline trimming cut 4 bases from V and 0 bases from J; bases unmatched to any gene: 8. This CDR3 is 17 amino acids long. CDR1 is MNHEY, CDR2 SVGEGT, per germline. CDR3: CASSWRTGRIAKNIQYF. As DNA, the CDR3 is TGTGCCAGCAGTTGGCGGACAGGGAGGATAGCCAAAAACATTCAGTACTTC.

This clone has a single count. V and J are TRBV4-1 and TRBJ1-2; weak D call: TRBD1 (6 bases). CDR1 MGHRA and CDR2 YSYEKL come from the germline V gene. This CDR3 is built from 15 residues. V gave up 1 base and J gave up 2 bases, with 11 bases separating them. CDR3 sequence: CASSQVLGANYGYTF. The CDR3 DNA follows: TGCGCCAGCAGCCAAGTTCTGGGGGCGAACTATGGCTACACCTTC.

As regards this clone: In the same sample, other DNA sequences code for this CDR3. The chain uses TRBV5-1 and TRBJ1-5, with 7 bases matching TRBD1. This CDR3 has 14 amino acids. V gave up 0 bases and J gave up 6 bases; unmatched junction bases: 3. Germline-derived CDR1 and CDR2 are SGHRS and YFSETQ. The chain's CDR3 is CASSLEGAGQPQHF. The CDR3 DNA sequence: TGCGCCAGCAGCTTGGAGGGGGCGGGTCAGCCCCAGCATTTT. The full variable domain, its missing parts supplied by reference TRBV5-1 and TRBJ1-5, is KAGVTQTPRYLIKTRGQQVTLSCSPISGHRSVSWYQQTPGQGLQFLFEYFSETQRNKGNFPGRFSGRQFSNSRSEMNVSTLELGDSALYLCASSLEGAGQPQHFGDGTRLSIL.

This clone was detected once. The chain is built from TRBV30 and TRBJ1-1, with unresolved D. V dropped 0 bases and J dropped 8 bases, with 13 bases sitting between them. Per germline, CDR1 GTSNPN and CDR2 SVGIG (reference sequence). The CDR3 loop spans 13 amino acids. CDR3 in DNA: TGTGCCTGGAGTGTACGAGGAGAGAGAGAAGCTTTCTTT. This encodes CAWSVRGEREAFF.

The chain links TRBV13 to TRBJ2-4, with 12 bases aligning to TRBD2. The CDR3 has 19 amino acids. Germline CDR1 PRHDT, CDR2 FYEKMQ (reference sequence). The junction had 19 bases not matched to a gene; V was cut back by 5 bases and J by 8 bases. The CDR3 loop is CASSPSPLAGGPRGDIQYF. The CDR3 bases are TGTGCCAGCAGCCCATCCCCTCTAGCGGGGGGGCCTAGGGGGGACATTCAGTACTTC.

This sequence joins TRBV9 and TRBJ1-2, with 8 bases matching TRBD1. The germline V gene has CDR1 SGDLS and CDR2 YYNGEE. CDR3 length: 14 amino acids. The trim removed 0 bases at V and 6 bases at J, leaving 4 bases unmatched. The CDR3 region has the DNA TGTGCCAGCAGCGTAGTAGCAGGGGGCGATGGCTACACCTTC. Its translation: CASSVVAGGDGYTF.

V gene TRBV2 combines with J gene TRBJ2-3; TRBD1 is a possible D gene (5 bases). The CDR3 is 15 amino acids. Germline V CDR1 and CDR2: SNHLY, FYNNEI. The ends were cut back, 1 base at V and 2 bases at J, with 10 bases in the middle. In DNA form, the CDR3 reads TGTGCCAGCAGTGAAGGGGGCAAACTCACAGATACGCAGTATTTT. Its translation is CASSEGGKLTDTQYF.

Comment on this clone: Other DNA variants within this sample encode the same CDR3. This chain connects TRBV19 to TRBJ2-2, with D perhaps TRBD2 (6 bases). CDR3 length equals 14 residues. Germline CDR1 reads LNHDA; CDR2 reads SQIVND (reference sequence). Trimming stripped 3 bases from V and 5 bases from J, with 10 bases between. The CDR3 nucleotides read TGTGCCAGTAGTATGCGGGAAAATACCGGGGAGCTGTTTTTT. Its protein is CASSMRENTGELFF.

The chain joins TRBV19 to TRBJ2-3; 9 bases fit TRBD1. The CDR3 extends over 12 amino acids. V trimming: 5 bases; J trimming: 11 bases; junction bases outside the gene matches: 5. Germline CDR1 and CDR2: LNHDA and SQIVND (reference sequence). The CDR3 loop is CASSFRTGVQYF. CDR3 sequence (DNA): TGTGCCAGTAGTTTCAGGACAGGGGTGCAGTATTTT.

The chain uses TRBV19 and TRBJ1-1; 7 bases are a match to TRBD1. Germline V lookup: CDR1 LNHDA, CDR2 SQIVND (reference sequence). Trimming at V came to 6 bases and at J to 1 base, leaving 5 bases not matched to a gene. The CDR3 totals 14 residues. CDR3 sequence reads: CASSDRVGNTEAFF. The CDR3 coding sequence is TGTGCCAGTAGCGACAGGGTTGGGAACACTGAAGCTTTCTTT.